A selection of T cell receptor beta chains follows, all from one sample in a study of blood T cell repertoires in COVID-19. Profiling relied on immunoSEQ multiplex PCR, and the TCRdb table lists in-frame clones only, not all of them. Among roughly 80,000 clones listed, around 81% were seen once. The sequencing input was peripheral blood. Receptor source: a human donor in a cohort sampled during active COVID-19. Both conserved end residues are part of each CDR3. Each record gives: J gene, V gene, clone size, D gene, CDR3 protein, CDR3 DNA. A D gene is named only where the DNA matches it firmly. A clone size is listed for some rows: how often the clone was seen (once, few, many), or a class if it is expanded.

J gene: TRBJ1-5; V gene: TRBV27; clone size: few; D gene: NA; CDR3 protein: CASSLIPNQPQHF; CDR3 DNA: TGTGCCAGCAGTTTAATCCCAAATCAGCCCCAGCATTTT
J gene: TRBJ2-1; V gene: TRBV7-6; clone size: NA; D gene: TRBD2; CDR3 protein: CASSASGGSFYNEQFF; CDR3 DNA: TGTGCCAGCAGCGCTAGCGGGGGGTCCTTCTACAATGAGCAGTTCTTC
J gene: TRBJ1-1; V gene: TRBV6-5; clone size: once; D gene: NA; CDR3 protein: CASSYATGGNTEAFF; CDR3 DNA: TGTGCCAGCAGTTACGCGACAGGAGGGAACACTGAAGCTTTCTTT
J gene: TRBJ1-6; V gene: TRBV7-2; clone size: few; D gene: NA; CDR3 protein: CASSLFEGSPLHF; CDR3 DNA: TGTGCCAGCAGCTTGTTCGAGGGTTCACCCCTCCACTTT
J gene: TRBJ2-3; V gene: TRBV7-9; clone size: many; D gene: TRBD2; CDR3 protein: CASSLGASGSKDTQYF; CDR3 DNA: TGTGCCAGCAGCTTAGGTGCTAGCGGGAGTAAAGATACGCAGTATTTT
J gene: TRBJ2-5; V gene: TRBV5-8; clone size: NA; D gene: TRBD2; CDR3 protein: CASSFWGGETQYF; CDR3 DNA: TGTGCCAGCAGCTTCTGGGGGGGGGAGACCCAGTACTTC
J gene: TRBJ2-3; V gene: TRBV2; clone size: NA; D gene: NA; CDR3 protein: CASSVRVAADTQYF; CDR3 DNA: TGTGCCAGCAGTGTTCGGGTAGCGGCAGATACGCAGTATTTT
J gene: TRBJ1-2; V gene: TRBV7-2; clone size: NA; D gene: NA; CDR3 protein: CASSPRARGYTF; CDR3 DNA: TGTGCCAGCAGCCCTCGAGCGCGCGGCTACACCTTC
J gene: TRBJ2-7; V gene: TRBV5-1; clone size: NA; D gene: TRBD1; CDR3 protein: CASSLGTGYEQYF; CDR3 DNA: TGCGCCAGCAGCCTCGGGACAGGGTACGAGCAGTACTTC
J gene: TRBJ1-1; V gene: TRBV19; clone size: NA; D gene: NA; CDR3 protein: CASSFAVGGFAEAFF; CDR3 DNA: TGTGCCAGTAGTTTCGCGGTCGGCGGTTTTGCTGAAGCTTTCTTT
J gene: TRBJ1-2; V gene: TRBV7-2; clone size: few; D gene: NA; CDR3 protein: CASSLSEIQMGYTF; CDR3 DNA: TGTGCCAGCAGCTTAAGCGAGATCCAGATGGGCTACACCTTC
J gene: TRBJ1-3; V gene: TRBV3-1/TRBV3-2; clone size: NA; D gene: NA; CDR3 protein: CASSQFDTIYF; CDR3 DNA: TGTGCCAGCAGCCAATTCGACACCATATATTTT
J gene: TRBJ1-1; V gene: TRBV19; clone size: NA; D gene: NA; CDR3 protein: CASSIDRTANTEAFF; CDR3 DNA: TGTGCCAGTAGTATAGATCGCACAGCGAACACTGAAGCTTTCTTT
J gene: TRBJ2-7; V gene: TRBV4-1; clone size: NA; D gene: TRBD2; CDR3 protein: CASSQDEAGGWEQYF; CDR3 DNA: TGCGCCAGCAGCCAAGATGAAGCGGGGGGCTGGGAGCAGTACTTC
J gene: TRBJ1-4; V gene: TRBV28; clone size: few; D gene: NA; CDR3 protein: CASSLGGEKLFF; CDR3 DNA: TGTGCCAGCAGTTTGGGGGGGGAAAAACTGTTTTTT
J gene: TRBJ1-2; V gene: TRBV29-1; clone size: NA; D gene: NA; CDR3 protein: CSVEYATGNYGYTF; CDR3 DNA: TGCAGCGTTGAATATGCGACAGGCAACTATGGCTACACCTTC
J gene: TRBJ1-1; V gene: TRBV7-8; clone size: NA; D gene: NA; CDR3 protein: CASSFGRVTEAFF; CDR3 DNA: TGTGCCAGCAGCTTTGGCAGGGTCACTGAAGCTTTCTTT
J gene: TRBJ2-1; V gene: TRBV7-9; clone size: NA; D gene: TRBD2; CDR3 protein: CASSLGPPGRLIEQFF; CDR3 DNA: TGTGCCAGCAGCTTAGGTCCCCCCGGGAGGCTGATAGAGCAGTTCTTC
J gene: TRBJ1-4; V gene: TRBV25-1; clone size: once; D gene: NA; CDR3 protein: CASSPEPGGEKLFF; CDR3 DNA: TGTGCCAGCAGCCCCGAGCCCGGCGGAGAAAAACTGTTTTTT
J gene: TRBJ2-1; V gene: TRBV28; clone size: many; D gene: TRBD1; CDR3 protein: CASSLFGQGGKDEQFF; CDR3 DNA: TGTGCCAGCAGTTTATTTGGACAGGGGGGTAAAGATGAGCAGTTCTTC
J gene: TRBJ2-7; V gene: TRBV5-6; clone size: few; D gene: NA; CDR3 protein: CASSTTPPVEQYF; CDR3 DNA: TGTGCCAGCAGCACGACACCGCCCGTCGAGCAGTACTTC
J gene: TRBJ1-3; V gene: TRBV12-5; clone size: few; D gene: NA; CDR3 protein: CATRAEGAGNTIYF; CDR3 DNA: TGTGCTACGAGGGCAGAGGGGGCTGGAAACACCATATATTTT
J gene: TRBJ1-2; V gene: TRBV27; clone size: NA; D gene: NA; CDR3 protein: CASRRTDSLYGYTF; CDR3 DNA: TGTGCCAGCAGGCGGACAGACTCCTTGTATGGCTACACCTTC
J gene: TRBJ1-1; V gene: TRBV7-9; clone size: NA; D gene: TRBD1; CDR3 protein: CASSLLPQTGGTEAFF; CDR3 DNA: TGTGCCAGCAGCTTATTACCACAGACAGGGGGCACTGAAGCTTTCTTT
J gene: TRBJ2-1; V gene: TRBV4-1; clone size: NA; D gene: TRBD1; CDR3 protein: CASSQSGQGNEQFF; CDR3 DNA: TGCGCCAGCAGCCAGAGCGGACAGGGAAATGAGCAGTTCTTC
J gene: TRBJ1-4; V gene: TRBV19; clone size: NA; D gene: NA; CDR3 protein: CASSTLYRGVEKLFF; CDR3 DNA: TGTGCCAGTAGTACCCTTTATCGGGGGGTTGAAAAACTGTTTTTT
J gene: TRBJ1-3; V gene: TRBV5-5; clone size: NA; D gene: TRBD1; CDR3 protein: CASSSQGATGNTIYF; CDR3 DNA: TGTGCCAGCAGCTCACAGGGGGCAACTGGAAACACCATATATTTT
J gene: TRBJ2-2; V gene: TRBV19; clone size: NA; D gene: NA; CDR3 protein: CASSLGVNTGELFF; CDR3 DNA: TGTGCCAGTAGCCTCGGGGTGAACACCGGGGAGCTGTTTTTT
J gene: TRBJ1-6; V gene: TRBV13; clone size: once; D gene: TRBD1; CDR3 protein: CASSLGDRGHSPLHF; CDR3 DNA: TGTGCCAGCAGCTTAGGGGACAGGGGGCACTCACCCCTCCACTTT
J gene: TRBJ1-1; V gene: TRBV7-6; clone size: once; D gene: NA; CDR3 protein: CASRYQVNTEAFF; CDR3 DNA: TGTGCCAGCAGGTACCAGGTGAACACTGAAGCTTTCTTT
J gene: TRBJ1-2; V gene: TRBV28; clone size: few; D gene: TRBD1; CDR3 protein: CASSLTGQEVYYGYTF; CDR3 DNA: TGTGCCAGCAGTTTAACTGGACAGGAAGTCTACTATGGCTACACCTTC
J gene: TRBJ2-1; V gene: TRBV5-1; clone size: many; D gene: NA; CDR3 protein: CASSLPGGNEQFF; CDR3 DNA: TGCGCCAGCAGCTTGCCAGGGGGGAATGAGCAGTTCTTC
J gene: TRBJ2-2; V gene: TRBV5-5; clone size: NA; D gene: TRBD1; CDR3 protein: CASSLSFRDRALTGELFF; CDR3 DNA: TGTGCCAGCAGCTTGAGTTTTAGGGACAGGGCGCTCACCGGGGAGCTGTTTTTT
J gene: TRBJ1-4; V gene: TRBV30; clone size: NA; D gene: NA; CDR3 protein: CAWSTDMAGEKLFF; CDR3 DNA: TGTGCCTGGAGTACCGACATGGCCGGTGAAAAACTGTTTTTT
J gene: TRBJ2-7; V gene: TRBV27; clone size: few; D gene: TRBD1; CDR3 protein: CASSLSHRGNEQYF; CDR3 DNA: TGTGCCAGCAGTTTATCGCACAGGGGGAACGAGCAGTACTTC
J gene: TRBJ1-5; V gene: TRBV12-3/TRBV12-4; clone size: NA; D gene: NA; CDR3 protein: CASSFAGDQPQHF; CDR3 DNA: TGTGCCAGCAGTTTTGCAGGGGATCAGCCCCAGCATTTT